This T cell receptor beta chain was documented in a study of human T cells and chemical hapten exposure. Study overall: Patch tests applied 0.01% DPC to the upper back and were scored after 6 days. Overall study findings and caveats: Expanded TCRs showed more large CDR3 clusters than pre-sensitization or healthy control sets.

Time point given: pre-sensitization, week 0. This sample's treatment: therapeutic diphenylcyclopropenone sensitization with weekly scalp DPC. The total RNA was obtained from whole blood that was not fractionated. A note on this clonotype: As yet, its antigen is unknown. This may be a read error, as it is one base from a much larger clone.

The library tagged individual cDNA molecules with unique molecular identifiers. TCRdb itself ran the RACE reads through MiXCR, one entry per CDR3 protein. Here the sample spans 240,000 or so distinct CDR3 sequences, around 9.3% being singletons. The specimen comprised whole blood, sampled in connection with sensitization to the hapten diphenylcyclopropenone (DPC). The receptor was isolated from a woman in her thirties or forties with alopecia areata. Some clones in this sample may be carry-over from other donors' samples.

The CDR3 is CASSLSLPSVAFF. The CDR3 nucleotides are TGTGCCAGCAGTTTATCCCTCCCTTCTGTAGCTTTCTTT. The chain carries TRBV27 and TRBJ1-1; D remains ambiguous. This CDR3 spans 13 amino acids. Between the trimmed V and J ends, which lost 0 bases and 10 bases, there was a span of 12 bases. In germline, CDR1 is MNHEY, CDR2 SMNVEV (reference sequence).